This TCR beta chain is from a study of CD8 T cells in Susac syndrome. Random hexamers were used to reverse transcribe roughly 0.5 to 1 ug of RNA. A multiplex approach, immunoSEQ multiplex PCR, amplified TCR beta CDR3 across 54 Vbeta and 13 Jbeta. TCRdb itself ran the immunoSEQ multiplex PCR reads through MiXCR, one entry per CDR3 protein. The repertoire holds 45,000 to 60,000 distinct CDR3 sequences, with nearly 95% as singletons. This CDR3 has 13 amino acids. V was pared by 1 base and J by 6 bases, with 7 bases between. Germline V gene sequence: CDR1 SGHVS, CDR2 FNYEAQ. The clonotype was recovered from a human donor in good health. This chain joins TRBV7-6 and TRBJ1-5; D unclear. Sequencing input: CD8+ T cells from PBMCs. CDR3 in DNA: TGTGCCAGCAGCTTAGGGGGAAGTCAGCCCCAGCATTTT. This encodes CASSLGGSQPQHF. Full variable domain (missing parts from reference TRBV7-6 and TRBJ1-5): GAGVSQSPRYKVTKRGQDVALRCDPISGHVSLYWYRQALGQGPEFLTYFNYEAQQDKSGLPNDRFSAERPEGSISTLTIQRTEQRDSAMYRCASSLGGSQPQHFGDGTRLSIL.